The clone carrying this T cell receptor beta chain was observed many times. As yet, its antigen is unknown. This entry comes from a study of T cells in Graves' hyperthyroidism and ophthalmopathy. The CDR3 regions of TCR beta were amplified from RNA transcripts. First-round RT-PCR of the TCR CDR3 relied on the HTBI primer set. TCRdb re-called the multiplex PCR reads through MiXCR, storing one row per CDR3 protein. The top ten clones hold 3% to 4% of a sample with some 400,000 distinct CDR3 sequences, 19% of them seen once. General study points: Most clonotypes that expanded in the thyroid above 0.001 also showed up in blood.

In germline, CDR1 is MDHEN, CDR2 SYDVKM. The CDR3 loop spans 12 amino acids. Between the trimmed V and J ends, which lost 6 bases and 5 bases, there was a span of 10 bases. The sequence derives from a woman in her late teens or twenties with Graves' hyperthyroidism. Sample: blood. The rearrangement joins TRBV28 to TRBJ1-1; D gene unclear. The CDR3 here is CASSPHVTEAFF. In DNA form, the CDR3 reads TGTGCCAGCAGCCCCCATGTTACTGAAGCTTTCTTT.